The present T cell receptor (beta chain) was sequenced within a study of siplizumab effects on memory and regulatory T cells. Sequencing used immunoSEQ multiplex PCR; TCRdb keeps in-frame clones, though not all of them. The sample yields 60,000 to 80,000 clones, approximately 82% seen once. The germline V gene encodes CDR1 SGHRS and CDR2 YFSETQ. The V gene end was trimmed by 6 bases and the J gene end by 0 bases; junction bases not matched to a gene: 7. The CDR3 consists of 15 residues. With respect to this clone: Its specificity is not known.

General study results and limits: Siplizumab led to significantly less abundant alloreactive sequences that could be traced back to unstimulated CD4+ memory cells.

Specimen: memory CD4+ T cells sorted from blood. The receptor was derived from a human donor in good health. This rearrangement joins TRBV5-1 to TRBJ2-3; 7 bases match TRBD2. The CDR3 sequence is CASKITGGSTDTQYF. CDR3 bases: TGCGCCAGCAAGATCACGGGGGGTAGCACAGATACGCAGTATTTT. Using reference TRBV5-1 and TRBJ2-3 for the parts outside the CDR3, the full variable domain is KAGVTQTPRYLIKTRGQQVTLSCSPISGHRSVSWYQQTPGQGLQFLFEYFSETQRNKGNFPGRFSGRQFSNSRSEMNVSTLELGDSALYLCASKITGGSTDTQYFGPGTRLTVL.